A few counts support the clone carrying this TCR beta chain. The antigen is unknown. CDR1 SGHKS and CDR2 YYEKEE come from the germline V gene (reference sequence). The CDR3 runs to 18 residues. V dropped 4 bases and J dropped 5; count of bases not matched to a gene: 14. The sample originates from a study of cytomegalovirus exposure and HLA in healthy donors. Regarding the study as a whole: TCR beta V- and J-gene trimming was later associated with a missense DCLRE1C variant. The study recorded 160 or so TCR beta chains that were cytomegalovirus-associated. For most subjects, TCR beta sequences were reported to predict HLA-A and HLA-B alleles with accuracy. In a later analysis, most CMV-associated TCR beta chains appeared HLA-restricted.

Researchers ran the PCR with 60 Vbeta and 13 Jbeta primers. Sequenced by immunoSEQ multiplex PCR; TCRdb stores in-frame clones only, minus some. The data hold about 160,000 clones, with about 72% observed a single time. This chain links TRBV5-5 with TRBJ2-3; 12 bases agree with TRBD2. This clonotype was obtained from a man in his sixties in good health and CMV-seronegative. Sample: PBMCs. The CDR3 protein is CASSQPLRRGLAGDTQYF. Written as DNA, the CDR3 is TGTGCCAGCAGCCAACCGCTAAGGAGGGGACTAGCGGGAGATACGCAGTATTTT.